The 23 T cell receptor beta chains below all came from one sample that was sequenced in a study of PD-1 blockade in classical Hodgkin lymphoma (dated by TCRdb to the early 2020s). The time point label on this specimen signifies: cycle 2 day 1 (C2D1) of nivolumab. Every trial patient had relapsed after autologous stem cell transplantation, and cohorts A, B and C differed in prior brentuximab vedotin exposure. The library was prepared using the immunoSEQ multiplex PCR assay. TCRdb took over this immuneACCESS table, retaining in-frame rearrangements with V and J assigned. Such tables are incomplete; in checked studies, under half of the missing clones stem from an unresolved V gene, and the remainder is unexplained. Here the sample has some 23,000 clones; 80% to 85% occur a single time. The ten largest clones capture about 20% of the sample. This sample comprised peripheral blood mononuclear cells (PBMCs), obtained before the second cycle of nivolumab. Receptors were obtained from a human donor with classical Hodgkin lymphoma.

CDR3 nucleotides: TGTGCCAGCAGCCCCGCAGGGCTAGCGGGAGGGTTTACAGATACGCAGTATTTT. Its protein is CASSPAGLAGGFTDTQYF. J is TRBJ2-3 and V is TRBV7-9; 12 nucleotides agree with TRBD2. Looked up from germline, CDR1 is SEHNR and CDR2 is FQNEAQ (reference sequence). With V trimmed by 5 bases and J by 3 bases, 12 bases remained unmatched. The CDR3 covers 18 residues.

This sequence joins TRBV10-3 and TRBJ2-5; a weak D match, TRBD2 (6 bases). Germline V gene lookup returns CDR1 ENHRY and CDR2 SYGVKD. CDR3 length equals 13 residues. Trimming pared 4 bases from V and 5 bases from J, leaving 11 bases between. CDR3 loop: CAISVRERETQYF. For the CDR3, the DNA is TGTGCCATCAGTGTCCGGGAGCGGGAGACCCAGTACTTC.

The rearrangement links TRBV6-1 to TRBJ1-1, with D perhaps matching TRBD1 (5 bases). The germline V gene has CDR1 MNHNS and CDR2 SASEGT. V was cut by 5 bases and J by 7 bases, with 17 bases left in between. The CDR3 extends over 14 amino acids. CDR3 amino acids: CASSNQGRVGEAFF. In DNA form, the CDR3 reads TGTGCCAGCAGTAACCAGGGCAGGGTCGGTGAAGCTTTCTTT.

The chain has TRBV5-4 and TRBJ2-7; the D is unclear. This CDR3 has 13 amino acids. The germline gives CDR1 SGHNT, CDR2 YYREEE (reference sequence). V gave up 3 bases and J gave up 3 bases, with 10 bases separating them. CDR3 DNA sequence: TGTGCCAGCAGCTCCGTAGGGTACTACGAGCAGTACTTC. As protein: CASSSVGYYEQYF. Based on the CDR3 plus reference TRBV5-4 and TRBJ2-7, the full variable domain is ETGVTQSPTHLIKTRGQQVTLRCSSQSGHNTVSWYQQALGQGPQFIFQYYREEENGRGNFPPRFSGLQFPNYSSELNVNALELDDSALYLCASSSVGYYEQYFGPGTRLTVT.

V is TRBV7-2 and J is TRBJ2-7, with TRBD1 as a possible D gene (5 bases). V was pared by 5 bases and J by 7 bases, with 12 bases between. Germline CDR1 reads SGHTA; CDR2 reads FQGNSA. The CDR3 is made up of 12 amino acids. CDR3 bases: TGTGCCAGCAGCACCCCCCCAGGGGAGCAGTACTTC. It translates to CASSTPPGEQYF. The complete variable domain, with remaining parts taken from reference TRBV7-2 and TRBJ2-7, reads GAGVSQSPSNKVTEKGKDVELRCDPISGHTALYWYRQSLGQGLEFLIYFQGNSAPDKSGLPSDRFSAERTGGSVSTLTIQRTQQEDSAVYLCASSTPPGEQYFGPGTRLTVT.

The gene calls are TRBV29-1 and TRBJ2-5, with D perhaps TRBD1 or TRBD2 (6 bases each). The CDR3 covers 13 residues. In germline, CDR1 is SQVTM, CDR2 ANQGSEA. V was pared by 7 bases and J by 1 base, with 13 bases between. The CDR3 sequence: CSAMEGVQETQYF. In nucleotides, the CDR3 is TGCAGCGCGATGGAGGGGGTCCAAGAGACCCAGTACTTC.

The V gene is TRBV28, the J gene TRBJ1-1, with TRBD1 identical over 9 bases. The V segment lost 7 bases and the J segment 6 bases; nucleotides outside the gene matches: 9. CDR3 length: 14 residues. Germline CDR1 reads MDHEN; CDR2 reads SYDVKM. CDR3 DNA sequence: TGTGCCAGCACCGAAGCACAGGGGGCCCCTGAAGCTTTCTTT. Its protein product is CASTEAQGAPEAFF.

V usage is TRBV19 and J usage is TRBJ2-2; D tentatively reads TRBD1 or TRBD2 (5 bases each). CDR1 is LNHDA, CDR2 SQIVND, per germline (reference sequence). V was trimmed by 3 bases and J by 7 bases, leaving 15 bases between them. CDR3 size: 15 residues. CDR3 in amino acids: CASSIGARSGGELFF. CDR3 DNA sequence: TGTGCCAGTAGTATCGGGGCCCGGTCAGGCGGGGAGCTGTTTTTT. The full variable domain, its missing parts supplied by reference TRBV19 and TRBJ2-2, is DGGITQSPKYLFRKEGQNVTLSCEQNLNHDAMYWYRQDPGQGLRLIYYSQIVNDFQKGDIAEGYSVSREKKESFPLTVTSAQKNPTAFYLCASSIGARSGGELFFGEGSRLTVL.

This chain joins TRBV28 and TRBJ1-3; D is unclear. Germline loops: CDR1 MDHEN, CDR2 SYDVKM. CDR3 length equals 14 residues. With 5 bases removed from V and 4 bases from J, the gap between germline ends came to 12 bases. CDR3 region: CASSNQAGGNTIYF. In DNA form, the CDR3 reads TGTGCCAGCAGTAATCAGGCGGGCGGAAACACCATATATTTT.

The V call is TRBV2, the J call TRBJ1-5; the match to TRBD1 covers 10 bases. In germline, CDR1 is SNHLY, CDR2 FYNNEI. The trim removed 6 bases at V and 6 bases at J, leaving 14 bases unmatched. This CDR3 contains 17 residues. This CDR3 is CASRKTGGGNSRQPQHF. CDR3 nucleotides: TGTGCCAGCAGAAAGACAGGGGGCGGGAATAGTCGTCAGCCCCAGCATTTT. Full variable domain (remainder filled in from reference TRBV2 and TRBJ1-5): EPEVTQTPSHQVTQMGQEVILRCVPISNHLYFYWYRQILGQKVEFLVSFYNNEISEKSEIFDDQFSVERPDGSNFTLKIRSTKLEDSAMYFCASRKTGGGNSRQPQHFGDGTRLSIL.

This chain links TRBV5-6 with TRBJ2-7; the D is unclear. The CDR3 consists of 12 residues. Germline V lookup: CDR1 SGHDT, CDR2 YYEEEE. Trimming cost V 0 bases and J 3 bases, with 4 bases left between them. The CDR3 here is CASSLVNYEQYF. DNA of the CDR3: TGTGCCAGCAGCTTGGTTAACTACGAGCAGTACTTC.

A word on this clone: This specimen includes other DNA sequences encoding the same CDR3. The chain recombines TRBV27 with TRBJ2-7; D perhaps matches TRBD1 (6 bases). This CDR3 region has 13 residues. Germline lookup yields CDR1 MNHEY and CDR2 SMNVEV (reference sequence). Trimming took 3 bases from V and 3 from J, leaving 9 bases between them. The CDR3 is CASSLAQGYEQYF. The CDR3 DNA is TGTGCCAGCAGTTTGGCACAGGGCTACGAGCAGTACTTC.

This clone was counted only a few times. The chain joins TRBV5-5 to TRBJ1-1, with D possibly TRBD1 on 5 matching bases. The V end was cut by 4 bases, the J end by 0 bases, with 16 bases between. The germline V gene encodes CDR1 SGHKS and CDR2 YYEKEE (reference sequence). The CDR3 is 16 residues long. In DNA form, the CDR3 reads TGTGCCAGCAGCCCGAGAGTCACAGGCTTGAACACTGAAGCTTTCTTT. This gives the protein CASSPRVTGLNTEAFF.

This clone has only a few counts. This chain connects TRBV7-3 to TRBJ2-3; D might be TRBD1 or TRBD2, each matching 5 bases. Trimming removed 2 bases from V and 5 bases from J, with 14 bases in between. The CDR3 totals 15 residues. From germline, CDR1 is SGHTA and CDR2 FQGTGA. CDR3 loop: CASSLHGTTGDTQYF. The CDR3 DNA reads TGTGCCAGCAGCTTACATGGGACCACGGGAGATACGCAGTATTTT. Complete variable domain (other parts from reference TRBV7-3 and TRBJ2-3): GAGVSQTPSNKVTEKGKYVELRCDPISGHTALYWYRQSLGQGPEFLIYFQGTGAADDSGLPNDRFFAVRPEGSVSTLKIQRTERGDSAVYLCASSLHGTTGDTQYFGPGTRLTVL.

The CDR3 region has the DNA TGTGCCAGCAGTGCCCGGACAGGTGCAGATACGCAGTATTTT. Encoded protein: CASSARTGADTQYF. The chain uses TRBV6-1 and TRBJ2-3, with 7 bases aligning to TRBD1. The CDR3 extends over 14 amino acids. The V gene end was trimmed by 4 bases and the J gene end by 4 bases; junction bases not matched to a gene: 5. CDR1 is MNHNS, CDR2 SASEGT, per germline.

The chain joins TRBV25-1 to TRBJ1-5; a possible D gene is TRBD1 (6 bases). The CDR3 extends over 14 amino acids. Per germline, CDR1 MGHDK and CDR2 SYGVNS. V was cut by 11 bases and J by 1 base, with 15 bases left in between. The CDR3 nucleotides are TGTGCCTCACGAGCGGGGGCCAGCAATCAGCCCCAGCATTTT. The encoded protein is CASRAGASNQPQHF.

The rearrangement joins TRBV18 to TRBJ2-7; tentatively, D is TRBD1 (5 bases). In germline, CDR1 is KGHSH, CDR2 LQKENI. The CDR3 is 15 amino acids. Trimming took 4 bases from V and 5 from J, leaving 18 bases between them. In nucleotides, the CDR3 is TGTGCCAGCTCACACCCGGCTGAAGGGGCCCACGAGCAGTACTTC. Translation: CASSHPAEGAHEQYF.

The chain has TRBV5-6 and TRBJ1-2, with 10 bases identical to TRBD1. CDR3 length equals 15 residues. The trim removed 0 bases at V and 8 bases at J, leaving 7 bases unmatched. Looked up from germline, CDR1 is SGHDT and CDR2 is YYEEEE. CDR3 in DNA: TGTGCCAGCAGCTTGGTGGGGACAGGGGACAGGGGCTACACCTTC. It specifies CASSLVGTGDRGYTF.

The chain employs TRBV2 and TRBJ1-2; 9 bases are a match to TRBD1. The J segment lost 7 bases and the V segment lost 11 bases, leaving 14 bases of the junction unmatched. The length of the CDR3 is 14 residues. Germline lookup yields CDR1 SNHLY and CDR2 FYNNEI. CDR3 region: CAAGQGPILSGYTF. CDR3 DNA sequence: TGTGCCGCCGGACAGGGGCCTATTTTGTCTGGCTACACCTTC.

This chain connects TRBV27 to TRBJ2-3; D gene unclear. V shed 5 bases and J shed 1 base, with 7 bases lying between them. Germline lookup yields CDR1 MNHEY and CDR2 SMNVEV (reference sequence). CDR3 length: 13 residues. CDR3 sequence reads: CASSPPGTDTQYF. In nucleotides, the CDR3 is TGTGCCAGCAGTCCTCCTGGCACAGATACGCAGTATTTT.

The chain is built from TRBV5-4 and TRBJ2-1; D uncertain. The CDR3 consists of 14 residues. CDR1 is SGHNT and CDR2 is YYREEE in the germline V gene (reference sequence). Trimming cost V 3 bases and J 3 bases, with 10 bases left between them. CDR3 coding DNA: TGTGCCAGCAGCTCTGAAGGGCTCTACAATGAGCAGTTCTTC. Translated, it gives CASSSEGLYNEQFF. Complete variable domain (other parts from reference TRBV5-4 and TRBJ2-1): ETGVTQSPTHLIKTRGQQVTLRCSSQSGHNTVSWYQQALGQGPQFIFQYYREEENGRGNFPPRFSGLQFPNYSSELNVNALELDDSALYLCASSSEGLYNEQFFGPGTRLTVL.

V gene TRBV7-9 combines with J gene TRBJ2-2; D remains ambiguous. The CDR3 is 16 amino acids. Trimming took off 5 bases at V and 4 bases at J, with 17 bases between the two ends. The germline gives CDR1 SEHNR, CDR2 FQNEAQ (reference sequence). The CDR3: CASSPLWTPGTGELFF. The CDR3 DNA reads TGTGCCAGCAGCCCCCTCTGGACGCCCGGCACCGGGGAGCTGTTTTTT.

CDR3 DNA: TGTGCCAGCAGCTTGAGGGGACAGGGGAACACTGAAGCTTTCTTT. Translated, it gives CASSLRGQGNTEAFF. The J gene is TRBJ1-1, the V gene TRBV5-6; 9 nucleotides agree with TRBD1. The CDR3 length is 15 residues. Germline V gene data show CDR1 as SGHDT and CDR2 as YYEEEE. V lost 1 base to trimming and J lost 1 base; unmatched junction nucleotides: 2.